This T cell receptor beta chain comes out of a study of blood T cells in healthy people across ages. Across the whole study: There was about one barcoded beta molecule captured by template switching per two T cells.

With respect to this clonotype: Its antigen remains unknown.

Germline CDR1 reads SGHRS; CDR2 reads YFSETQ. V shed 4 bases and J 4 bases; nucleotides not matched to a gene: 7. This CDR3 region has 16 residues. With a J-beta primer mix and a sample-barcoded 5' primer, a second PCR ran roughly 6 to 12 cycles. CDR3-containing paired-end reads numbering at least 2.5 million came from each sample. MiXCR, run by TCRdb on the 5' RACE reads, gives a single entry per CDR3 protein. The repertoire consists of about 1,500,000 distinct CDR3 sequences, with about 40% occurring once and the leading ten covering 7.9%. Study conclusions and caveats: Changes in expanded clonotypes were possibly confounded, as the CMV status of donors was unknown.

The sample taken for sequencing was blood. The sequence came from a woman aged 18-29 years in good health. This chain links TRBV5-1 with TRBJ2-3; 12 bases agree with TRBD2. CDR3 residues: CASSASSGGAPDTQYF. DNA of the CDR3: TGCGCCAGCAGCGCCTCTAGCGGGGGGGCCCCAGATACGCAGTATTTT.